This T cell receptor (beta chain) emerged from a study of cytomegalovirus exposure and HLA in healthy donors. A note on this clone: The antigen is not known.

Method: immunoSEQ multiplex PCR; TCRdb's copy keeps in-frame clones and lacks some. The sample includes about 360,000 clones, 80% to 90% of them seen just once. CDR1 is MNHEY and CDR2 is SMNVEV in the germline V gene (reference sequence). Trimming took off 2 bases at V and 4 bases at J, with 9 bases between the two ends. The CDR3 loop spans 13 amino acids. The study, taken as a whole, reports: Cytomegalovirus-associated TCR beta chains were listed, numbering roughly 150.

Sequencing used PBMCs. The V gene is TRBV27, the J gene TRBJ2-7, with unresolved D. This receptor was obtained from a woman between 18 and 29 years old in good health and CMV-seronegative. The CDR3 reads CASSLRWAYEQYF. DNA for the CDR3: TGTGCCAGCAGTTTAAGGTGGGCATACGAGCAGTACTTC.